This TCR beta chain was observed in a study of T cell repertoires in cytomegalovirus infection. Study in general: Indications of both CMV infection and matching HLA type were provided by public TCR beta signatures. Study-level findings and limits: What dominated the ex vivo response were HLA-C-restricted CMV-specific TCR beta clonotypes.

A single record per CDR3 protein comes from TCRdb applying MiXCR to the reads. Here the sample spans 500,000 or so distinct CDR3 sequences, approximately 15% being singletons. This CDR3 spans 13 amino acids. Germline values: CDR1 SQVTM, CDR2 ANQGSEA. Between the trimmed V and J ends, which lost 3 bases and 6 bases, there was a span of 14 bases. As to this clonotype: Its antigen is not identified.

The TCR was taken from a human donor in good health (CMV status not recorded). Some clones in this sample may be carry-over from other donors' samples. The material sequenced was CD8+ T cells from PBMCs. This chain links TRBV29-1 with TRBJ1-1; TRBD1 is a possible D gene (5 bases). The DNA of the CDR3 is TGCAGCGTTGATCGCCAGGGAGCGTCTGAAGCTTTCTTT. It specifies CSVDRQGASEAFF.